Following are 31 T cell receptor beta chains from one sample sequenced in a study of T-cell reconstitution after alpha-beta-depleted transplantation in children. Unique molecular identifiers were used in preparing the TCRbeta library. TCRdb itself ran the PCR reads through MiXCR, one entry per CDR3 protein. Of 180,000 or so distinct CDR3 sequences in the sample, approximately 6.8% were seen once. The specimen was PBMCs, collected before TCRalphabeta/CD19-depleted stem cell transplant. Source of these receptors: a girl in the first two years of life with combined immunodeficiency, due to receive a stem cell transplant.

This clonotype was observed many times. The chain recombines TRBV29-1 with TRBJ2-4; 8 bases match TRBD2. In germline, CDR1 is SQVTM, CDR2 ANQGSEA. This CDR3 is built from 13 residues. Trimming cost V 6 bases and J 3 bases; bases outside gene matches: 4. CDR3 nucleotides: TGCAGCGTGATTAGCGGGGTCAAAAACATTCAGTACTTC. Its protein is CSVISGVKNIQYF. Combining the CDR3 with reference TRBV29-1 and TRBJ2-4 gives the whole variable domain SAVISQKPSRDICQRGTSLTIQCQVDSQVTMMFWYRQQPGQSLTLIATANQGSEATYESGFVIDKFPISRPNLTFSTLTVSNMSPEDSSIYLCSVISGVKNIQYFGAGTRLSVL.

Comments on this clonotype: Since a much larger clone is just one base distant, this may be a read error. The chain uses TRBV6-7 and TRBJ1-1; no definite D call. TRBV6-7 is an ORF for which the function is uncertain. This CDR3 has 13 residues. The CDR3 here is CACSFGLSFEAFF. The CDR3 nucleotides are TGTGCCTGCAGTTTCGGGCTATCCTTCGAAGCTTTCTTT.

This clonotype appeared many times. The rearrangement links TRBV6-5 to TRBJ2-3; D is uncertain. Germline V gene data show CDR1 as MNHEY and CDR2 as SVGAGI. This CDR3 comprises 15 residues. Trimming left V 0 bases short and J 4 bases short, with 11 bases between. CDR3 bases: TGTGCCAGCAGTTACTCGAATCCGGGCTCAGATACGCAGTATTTT. Translated: CASSYSNPGSDTQYF.

This clonotype was recorded at least ten times. This sequence joins TRBV29-1 and TRBJ1-3; a possible D gene is TRBD1 (6 bases). The germline V gene encodes CDR1 SQVTM and CDR2 ANQGSEA. The V and J ends lost 1 base and 4 bases respectively, with 11 bases between them. The CDR3 extends over 14 amino acids. This chain's CDR3 is CSVEGGGNGNTIYF. CDR3 in DNA: TGCAGCGTTGAAGGAGGGGGGAACGGAAACACCATATATTTT.

The chain recombines TRBV6-2 or TRBV6-3 with TRBJ2-7; D unclear. The CDR3 totals 16 residues. Germline lookup yields CDR1 MNHEY and CDR2 SVGEGT. Deletions cut 5 bases from V and 2 bases from J, with 19 bases between. The CDR3 region has the DNA TGTGCCAGCAGTCCCCTAAAGAGAAGTTTGCCCTACGAGCAGTACTTC. It is translated as CASSPLKRSLPYEQYF.

This clonotype has at least ten counts. The gene calls are TRBV29-1 and TRBJ2-5; D call uncertain. CDR1 is SQVTM and CDR2 is ANQGSEA in the germline V gene. The CDR3 spans 16 residues. V was cut by 1 base and J by 1 base, with 16 bases left in between. The CDR3 is CSVEASLPETQETQYF. CDR3 nucleotides: TGCAGCGTTGAAGCGTCTCTACCCGAGACCCAAGAGACCCAGTACTTC.

Many counts were recorded for this clonotype. The J gene is TRBJ2-3, the V gene TRBV5-5; 10 bases fit TRBD2. The V and J ends lost 1 base and 5 bases, in that order; junction bases with no gene match: 7. The CDR3 sequence is 16 residues long. The germline V gene has CDR1 SGHKS and CDR2 YYEKEE (reference sequence). CDR3 sequence (DNA): TGTGCCAGCAGCTTGAGAGCGGGGGGGCAGGGAGATACGCAGTATTTT. Protein product: CASSLRAGGQGDTQYF.

This clonotype was seen ten or more times. V and J are TRBV12-3 or TRBV12-4 and TRBJ2-3, with D maybe TRBD2 (5 bases). The germline V and J ends were trimmed by 3 bases and 2 bases, with 12 bases remaining between them. CDR3 length: 15 residues. The CDR3 loop reads CASSLGADSTDTQYF. The CDR3 region has the DNA TGTGCCAGCAGTTTGGGAGCAGATTCCACAGATACGCAGTATTTT.

This clonotype was observed a handful of times. This chain connects TRBV11-2 to TRBJ1-2; D is uncertain. V was cut by 3 bases and J by 4 bases, with 6 bases left in between. The CDR3 has 12 amino acids. Germline V gene sequence: CDR1 SGHAT, CDR2 FQNNGV. CDR3 residues: CASSFPIYGYTF. The CDR3 DNA follows: TGTGCCAGCAGCTTCCCGATCTATGGCTACACCTTC.

Ten or more counts support this clonotype. The V and J genes are TRBV19 and TRBJ1-1, with a weak D call TRBD1 (6 bases). With 5 bases removed from V and 5 bases from J, the gap between germline ends came to 12 bases. The germline V gene encodes CDR1 LNHDA and CDR2 SQIVND (reference sequence). The CDR3 extends over 13 amino acids. CDR3 loop: CASSQQGRTEAFF. The CDR3 nucleotides are TGTGCCAGTAGTCAACAGGGCAGAACTGAAGCTTTCTTT.

The sample holds many counts of this clonotype. The CDR3 DNA reads TGTGCCAGCAGGACTAGCGGGGGCCGACAAAACACCGGGGAGCTGTTTTTT. It yields the protein CASRTSGGRQNTGELFF. This chain joins TRBV21-1 and TRBJ2-2; the D segment call TRBD2 is taken from the table without a DNA check. TRBV21-1 is reported as a pseudogene. This CDR3 is 17 amino acids long.

The rearrangement links TRBV4-3 to TRBJ2-7; D is uncertain. Trimming cost V 1 base and J 3 bases, with 7 bases left between them. Germline CDR1 and CDR2: LGHNA and YSLEER. The CDR3 is made up of 13 amino acids. CDR3 DNA: TGCGCCAGCAGCCAAGCTAGGGACTACGAGCAGTACTTC. Residues: CASSQARDYEQYF.

The table lists this clonotype with many counts. The chain joins TRBV12-3 or TRBV12-4 to TRBJ2-1, with D tentatively TRBD1 (6 bases). Trimming removed 2 bases at V and 0 bases at J, with 8 bases between. This CDR3 contains 15 residues. CDR3 bases: TGTGCCAGCAGTTTATTAGGGGGCTCCTACAATGAGCAGTTCTTC. It encodes CASSLLGGSYNEQFF.

This clonotype was picked up many times. This chain connects TRBV20-1 to TRBJ2-7, with D possibly being TRBD2 (6 bases). Germline assignment: CDR1 DFQATT and CDR2 SNEGSKA (reference sequence). Between the trimmed V and J ends, which lost 1 base and 3 bases, there was a span of 10 bases. This CDR3 is built from 13 residues. CDR3 nucleotides: TGCAGTGCTAGAGCCCGGGGGTTCTACGAGCAGTACTTC. Its protein is CSARARGFYEQYF.

Ten or more counts support this clonotype. This chain links TRBV6-2 or TRBV6-3 with TRBJ1-1, with a possible D match to TRBD1 (6 bases). Germline V CDR1 and CDR2: MNHEY, SVGEGT. V shed 0 bases and J shed 5 bases, with 10 bases lying between them. This CDR3 is built from 14 residues. The CDR3 protein is CASSYSNQGTEAFF. CDR3 nucleotide sequence: TGTGCCAGCAGTTACTCAAACCAGGGGACTGAAGCTTTCTTT.

This clonotype was counted ten times or more. V is TRBV13 and J is TRBJ1-1, with D uncertain. Germline values: CDR1 PRHDT, CDR2 FYEKMQ (reference sequence). The V end lost 3 bases, the J end lost 2 bases, and 16 bases lay between the germline ends. There are 16 residues in the CDR3. DNA of the CDR3: TGTGCCAGCAGCTTTTCGCTTACAGAGACCAACACTGAAGCTTTCTTT. Translating it yields CASSFSLTETNTEAFF. The full variable domain, completed using reference TRBV13 and TRBJ1-1, is AAGVIQSPRHLIKEKRETATLKCYPIPRHDTVYWYQQGPGQDPQFLISFYEKMQSDKGSIPDRFSAQQFSDYHSELNMSSLELGDSALYFCASSFSLTETNTEAFFGQGTRLTVV.

This clonotype was seen many times. The chain uses TRBV27 and TRBJ2-1, with D hard to call. V dropped 1 base and J dropped 0 bases, with 7 bases sitting between them. This CDR3 comprises 15 residues. In germline, CDR1 is MNHEY, CDR2 SMNVEV (reference sequence). The CDR3 DNA reads as TGTGCCAGCAGTTTATGGCAGAGCTCCTACAATGAGCAGTTCTTC. Amino acid sequence: CASSLWQSSYNEQFF.

The sample holds many counts of this clonotype. DNA for the CDR3: TGTGCCAGCAGTTCCAATCTCCAGACTAGCGGGATGCCCTACGAGCAGTACTTC. Amino acid sequence: CASSSNLQTSGMPYEQYF. This chain connects TRBV27 to TRBJ2-7; 11 bases line up with TRBD2. Trimming at V came to 4 bases and at J to 2 bases, leaving 13 bases not matched to a gene. This CDR3 contains 18 residues. The germline V gene has CDR1 MNHEY and CDR2 SMNVEV (reference sequence).

The sample holds many counts of this clonotype. The chain links TRBV28 to TRBJ2-7; D uncertain. Trimming took off 6 bases at V and 1 base at J, with 13 bases between the two ends. The CDR3 has 14 residues. The germline V gene encodes CDR1 MDHEN and CDR2 SYDVKM. CDR3 amino acids: CASSQVTLSYEQYF. The CDR3, as DNA: TGTGCCAGCAGCCAAGTTACCTTATCCTACGAGCAGTACTTC.

This clonotype was observed many times. V and J are TRBV7-6 and TRBJ1-1, with D hard to call. V lost 5 bases to trimming and J lost 0 bases, with 7 bases between them. The V gene's germline CDR1 is SGHVS and CDR2 FNYEAQ. The CDR3 totals 13 residues. CDR3 bases: TGTGCCAGCAGCCAAAGTGTGAACACTGAAGCTTTCTTT. Its protein product is CASSQSVNTEAFF.

This clonotype was observed many times. The chain joins TRBV20-1 to TRBJ1-2, with D uncertain. The CDR3 is 8 amino acids. Germline assignment: CDR1 DFQATT and CDR2 SNEGSKA (reference sequence). The CDR3 region is CTPEGYTF. CDR3 bases: TGCACCCCCGAGGGCTACACCTTC.

At least ten counts were recorded for this clonotype. The V call is TRBV28, the J call TRBJ2-1; D not resolved. With 6 bases removed from V and 7 bases from J, the gap between germline ends came to 10 bases. The CDR3 is made up of 12 amino acids. Germline V lookup: CDR1 MDHEN, CDR2 SYDVKM. The CDR3 protein is CASRSYLNEQFF. In nucleotides, the CDR3 is TGTGCCAGCAGAAGTTATTTAAATGAGCAGTTCTTC.

This clonotype was recorded many times. The chain is built from TRBV10-3 and TRBJ1-1; D gene ambiguous. V was shortened by 7 bases and J by 9 bases, with 18 bases between the two germline ends. Germline loops: CDR1 ENHRY, CDR2 SYGVKD. This CDR3 has 13 amino acids. CDR3 loop: CAINREYGDQAFF. For the CDR3, the DNA is TGTGCCATCAACAGAGAGTATGGAGATCAAGCTTTCTTT.

Many counts were recorded for this clonotype. This chain uses TRBV29-1 with TRBJ2-1; D gene ambiguous. This CDR3 has 11 residues. Between the trimmed V and J ends, which lost 7 bases and 4 bases, there was a span of 8 bases. Germline V gene data show CDR1 as SQVTM and CDR2 as ANQGSEA. The CDR3: CSAEVYNEQFF. The CDR3 nucleotides are TGCAGCGCAGAGGTTTACAATGAGCAGTTCTTC.

This clonotype was counted ten times or more. The V gene is TRBV25-1, the J gene TRBJ1-2; TRBD1 is a possible D gene (5 bases). Trimming took off 0 bases at V and 3 bases at J, with 17 bases between the two ends. The CDR3 is 17 amino acids. The germline CDR1 and CDR2 sequences are MGHDK and SYGVNS. CDR3 in DNA: TGTGCCAGCAGTGAATACTTTGTGGCATCGGGGCACTATGGCTACACCTTC. Amino acid sequence: CASSEYFVASGHYGYTF.

This clonotype was found many times. The chain is built from TRBV9 and TRBJ2-1, with 7 bases fitting TRBD2. The V gene end was trimmed by 3 bases and the J gene end by 4 bases; junction bases not matched to a gene: 1. In germline, CDR1 is SGDLS, CDR2 YYNGEE. The CDR3 is 13 residues long. The CDR3 protein is CASSAGRYNEQFF. The DNA for the CDR3 is TGTGCCAGCAGCGCCGGGAGGTACAATGAGCAGTTCTTC.

The table lists this clonotype with many counts. CDR3 nucleotides: TGTGCCAGCAGCGCACCGGGACAGGCTAATGAAAAACTGTTTTTT. It yields the protein CASSAPGQANEKLFF. The rearrangement joins TRBV9 to TRBJ1-4; 8 bases are shared with TRBD1. Germline CDR1 and CDR2: SGDLS and YYNGEE. Unmatched junction bases numbered 4, after V lost 3 bases and J lost 3 bases. The CDR3 runs to 15 residues.

This clonotype was counted many times. This chain links TRBV4-2 with TRBJ2-1, with a tentative D call TRBD2 (5 bases). Germline V gene lookup returns CDR1 LGHNA and CDR2 YNFKEQ. The CDR3 extends over 16 amino acids. V lost 1 base, J lost 1 base, and 11 bases lay in between. Here the CDR3 reads CASSQGETTSYNEQFF. DNA for the CDR3: TGTGCCAGCAGCCAAGGCGAGACTACTTCCTACAATGAGCAGTTCTTC.

There are many counts of this clonotype. The chain combines TRBV9 with TRBJ2-1, with D unresolved. V shed 4 bases and J shed 6 bases, with 11 bases lying between them. CDR3 length: 13 residues. Germline V gives CDR1 SGDLS, CDR2 YYNGEE. CDR3 DNA sequence: TGTGCCAGCAGCCCGCAGATTACCAATGAGCAGTTCTTC. Translating it yields CASSPQITNEQFF.

This clonotype was counted many times. The chain joins TRBV3-1 to TRBJ2-3, with D unclear. V lost 4 bases to trimming and J lost 2 bases, with 31 bases between them. Germline V lookup: CDR1 LGHDT, CDR2 YNNKEL (reference sequence). The CDR3 is made up of 21 amino acids. The CDR3 DNA follows: TGTGCCAGCAGCCCGTCATCCGAAGTAGAGTCGGCAGGCGATACCACAGATACGCAGTATTTT. Protein sequence: CASSPSSEVESAGDTTDTQYF.

The rearrangement joins TRBV11-2 to TRBJ2-1, with TRBD2 identical over 13 bases. CDR1 and CDR2 from the germline V gene are SGHAT and FQNNGV. V dropped 5 bases and J dropped 1; count of bases not matched to a gene: 8. The CDR3 has 18 residues. CDR3 nucleotides: TGTGCCAGCAGCCCCGGGACTAGCGGGATCCTGTCCTACAATGAGCAGTTCTTC. The encoded protein is CASSPGTSGILSYNEQFF.